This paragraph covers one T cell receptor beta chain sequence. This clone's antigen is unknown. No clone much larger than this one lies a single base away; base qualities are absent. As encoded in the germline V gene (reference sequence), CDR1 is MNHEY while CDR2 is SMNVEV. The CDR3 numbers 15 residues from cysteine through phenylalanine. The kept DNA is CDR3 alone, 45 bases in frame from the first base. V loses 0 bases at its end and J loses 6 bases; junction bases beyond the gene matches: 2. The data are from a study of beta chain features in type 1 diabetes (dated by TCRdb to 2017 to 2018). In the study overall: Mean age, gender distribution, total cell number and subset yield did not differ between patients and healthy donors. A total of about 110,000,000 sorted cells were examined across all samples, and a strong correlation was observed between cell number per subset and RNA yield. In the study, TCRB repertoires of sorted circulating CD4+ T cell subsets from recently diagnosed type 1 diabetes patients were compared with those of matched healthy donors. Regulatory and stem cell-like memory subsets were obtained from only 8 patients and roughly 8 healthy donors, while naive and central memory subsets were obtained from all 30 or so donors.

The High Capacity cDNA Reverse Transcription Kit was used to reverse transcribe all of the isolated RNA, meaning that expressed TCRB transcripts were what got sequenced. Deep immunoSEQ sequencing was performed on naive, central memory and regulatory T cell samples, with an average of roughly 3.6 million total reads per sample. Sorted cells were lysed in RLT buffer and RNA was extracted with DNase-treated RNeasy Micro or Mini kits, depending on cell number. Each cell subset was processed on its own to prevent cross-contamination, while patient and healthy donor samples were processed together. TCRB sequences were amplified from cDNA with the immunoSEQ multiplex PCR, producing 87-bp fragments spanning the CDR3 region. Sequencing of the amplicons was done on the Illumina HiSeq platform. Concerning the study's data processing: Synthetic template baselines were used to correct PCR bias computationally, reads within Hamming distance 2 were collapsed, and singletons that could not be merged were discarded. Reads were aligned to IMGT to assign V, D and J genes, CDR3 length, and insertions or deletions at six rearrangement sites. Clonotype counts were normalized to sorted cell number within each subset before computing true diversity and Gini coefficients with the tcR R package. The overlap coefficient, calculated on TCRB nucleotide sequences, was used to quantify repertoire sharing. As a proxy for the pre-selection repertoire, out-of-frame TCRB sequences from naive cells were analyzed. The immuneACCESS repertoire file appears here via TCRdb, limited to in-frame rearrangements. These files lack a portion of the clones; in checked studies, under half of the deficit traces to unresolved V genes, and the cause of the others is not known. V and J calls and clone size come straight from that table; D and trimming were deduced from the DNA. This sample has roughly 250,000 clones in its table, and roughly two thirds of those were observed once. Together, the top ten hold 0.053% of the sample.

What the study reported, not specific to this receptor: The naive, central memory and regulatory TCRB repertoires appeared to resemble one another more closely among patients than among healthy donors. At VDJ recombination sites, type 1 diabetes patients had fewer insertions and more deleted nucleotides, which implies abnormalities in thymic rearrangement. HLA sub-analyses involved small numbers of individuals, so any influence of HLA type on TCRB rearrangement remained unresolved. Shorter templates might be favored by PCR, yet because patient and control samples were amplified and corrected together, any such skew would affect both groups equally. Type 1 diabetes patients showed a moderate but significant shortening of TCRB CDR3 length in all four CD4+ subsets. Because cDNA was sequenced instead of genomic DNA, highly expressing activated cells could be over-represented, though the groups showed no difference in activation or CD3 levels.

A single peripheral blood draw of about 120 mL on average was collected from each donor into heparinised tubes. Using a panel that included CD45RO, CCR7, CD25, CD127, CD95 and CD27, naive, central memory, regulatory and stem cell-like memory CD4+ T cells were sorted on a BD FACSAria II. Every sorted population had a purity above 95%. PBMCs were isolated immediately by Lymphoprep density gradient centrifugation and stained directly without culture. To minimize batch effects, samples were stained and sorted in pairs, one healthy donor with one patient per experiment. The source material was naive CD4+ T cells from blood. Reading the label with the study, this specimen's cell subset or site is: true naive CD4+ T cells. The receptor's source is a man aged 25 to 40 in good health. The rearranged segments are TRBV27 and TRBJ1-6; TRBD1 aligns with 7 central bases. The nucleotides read TGTGCCAGCAGTTTATCGGGGACAGTTAATTCACCCCTCCACTTT. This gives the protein CASSLSGTVNSPLHF.